This passage covers 8 T cell receptor beta chains from one sample sequenced in a study of CD8 T cells in Susac syndrome. Random hexamers were used to reverse transcribe the RNA input (about 0.45 to 1 ug). MiXCR, run by TCRdb on the immunoSEQ multiplex PCR reads, gives a single entry per CDR3 protein. Found here are under 200,000 distinct CDR3 sequences, about 96% of them singletons; the top ten hold around 0.13%. Sequenced sample: CD4+ T cells from PBMCs. The receptor set was obtained from a human donor with Susac syndrome.

The V and J genes are TRBV30 and TRBJ2-7, with D possibly matching TRBD1 (5 bases). CDR1 and CDR2 from the germline V gene are GTSNPN and SVGIG (reference sequence). CDR3 size: 14 residues. Trimming removed 2 bases from V and 0 bases from J, with 11 bases in between. CDR3 DNA sequence: TGTGCCTGGAGTCAGGGCCGGCGCTCCTACGAGCAGTACTTC. Encoded protein: CAWSQGRRSYEQYF.

The chain is built from TRBV3-1 and TRBJ2-3; no reliable D call. CDR3 length: 13 amino acids. V dropped 5 bases and J dropped 4 bases, with 10 bases sitting between them. Per germline, CDR1 LGHDT and CDR2 YNNKEL (reference sequence). Written as DNA, the CDR3 is TGTGCCAGCAGCTCCTGGGCTTCAGATACGCAGTATTTT. It yields the protein CASSSWASDTQYF.

V is TRBV12-3 or TRBV12-4 and J is TRBJ1-6; a weak D match, TRBD1 (5 bases). Trimming took 5 bases from V and 5 from J, leaving 10 bases between them. The length of the CDR3 is 14 residues. In nucleotides, the CDR3 is TGTGCCAGCAGTAAGACAGCAAATAATTCACCCCTCCACTTT. It encodes CASSKTANNSPLHF.

The rearrangement links TRBV5-4 to TRBJ1-1; D gene unclear. Germline V gene sequence: CDR1 SGHNT, CDR2 YYREEE (reference sequence). The germline V and J ends were trimmed by 0 bases and 1 base, with 7 bases remaining between them. The CDR3 spans 14 residues. This chain's CDR3 is CASSLEHTNTEAFF. DNA of the CDR3: TGTGCCAGCAGCTTGGAACATACGAACACTGAAGCTTTCTTT.

The chain has TRBV29-1 and TRBJ2-5, with 9 bases identical to TRBD1. The junction had 3 bases not matched to a gene; V was cut back by 5 bases and J by 5 bases. The CDR3 totals 12 residues. CDR1 and CDR2 from the germline V gene are SQVTM and ANQGSEA. The CDR3 loop reads CSVNRGPETQYF. CDR3 in DNA: TGCAGCGTTAACAGGGGGCCGGAGACCCAGTACTTC.

This chain links TRBV6-2 or TRBV6-3 with TRBJ2-1; TRBD2 aligns across 8 bases. V lost 6 bases, J lost 4 bases, and 8 bases stayed unmatched. The CDR3 is 15 amino acids. Germline CDR1 MNHEY, CDR2 SVGEGT. The CDR3 reads CASRGLAGGYNEQFF. In DNA form, the CDR3 reads TGTGCCAGCAGGGGCCTCGCGGGGGGTTACAATGAGCAGTTCTTC.

The chain couples TRBV29-1 to TRBJ2-2, with D perhaps matching TRBD2 (6 bases). Germline CDR1 and CDR2: SQVTM and ANQGSEA. This CDR3 contains 17 residues. Trimming removed 4 bases at V and 6 bases at J, with 24 bases between. The CDR3 region has the DNA TGCAGCGTTGCTCGGGCCTCCGGGGGTGTGGGAGCCGGGGAGCTGTTTTTT. This encodes CSVARASGGVGAGELFF.

The chain carries TRBV15 and TRBJ1-2; tentative D call: TRBD1 (5 bases). The germline V and J ends were trimmed by 6 bases and 9 bases, with 17 bases remaining between them. The CDR3 spans 13 residues. From germline, CDR1 is LNHNV and CDR2 YYDKDF (reference sequence). The CDR3 DNA is TGTGCCACCAGTTTAATCGGGGGTATTAGCTACACCTTC. Amino acid sequence: CATSLIGGISYTF. The full variable domain, rest sourced from reference TRBV15 and TRBJ1-2, is DAMVIQNPRYQVTQFGKPVTLSCSQTLNHNVMYWYQQKSSQAPKLLFHYYDKDFNNEADTPDNFQSRRPNTSFCFLDIRSPGLGDTAMYLCATSLIGGISYTFGSGTRLTVV.